This T cell receptor beta chain appears in the sequencing data of a study of somatic mutations in cytotoxic T cells in rheumatoid arthritis. Assay used: immunoSEQ multiplex PCR; TCRdb lists only in-frame clones, some missing. The sample contains 20,000 or so clones, 74% of which appear only once. The specimen was CD8+ T cells sorted from blood. This sequence originates from a man in his sixties in good health.

The CDR3 protein is CASSSYRDQPQHF. CDR3 DNA: TGTGCCAGCAGTTCTTACAGGGATCAGCCCCAGCATTTT. The gene calls are TRBV5-6 and TRBJ1-5; a possible D gene is TRBD1 (6 bases). CDR1 and CDR2 (germline): SGHDT, YYEEEE. V was shortened by 5 bases and J by 5 bases, with 11 bases between the two germline ends. This CDR3 contains 13 residues.